The 10 T cell receptor beta chains below come from one sample, sequenced in a study of blood T cell repertoires in COVID-19. Generated by immunoSEQ multiplex PCR, the TCRdb table keeps only in-frame clones and is missing some. The table has some 140,000 clones, roughly 80% seen once. The sequenced sample was peripheral blood. All receptors come from a man older than 75 with acute or convalescent COVID-19.

This rearrangement joins TRBV2 to TRBJ1-6; no firm D call. CDR3 length: 16 residues. Germline V gene lookup returns CDR1 SNHLY and CDR2 FYNNEI. The V and J ends lost 8 bases and 0 bases respectively, with 14 bases between them. This CDR3 is CASRRTGSSYNSPLHF. CDR3 bases: TGTGCCAGCCGGAGGACGGGAAGCTCCTATAATTCACCCCTCCACTTT. Using reference TRBV2 and TRBJ1-6 for the parts outside the CDR3, the full variable domain is EPEVTQTPSHQVTQMGQEVILRCVPISNHLYFYWYRQILGQKVEFLVSFYNNEISEKSEIFDDQFSVERPDGSNFTLKIRSTKLEDSAMYFCASRRTGSSYNSPLHFGNGTRLTVT.

The J gene is TRBJ2-5, the V gene TRBV9; D possibly corresponds to TRBD2 (6 bases). The V gene's germline CDR1 is SGDLS and CDR2 YYNGEE. With 4 bases removed from V and 4 bases from J, the gap between germline ends came to 14 bases. This CDR3 spans 14 amino acids. In nucleotides, the CDR3 is TGTGCCAGCAGCTCACGCTTCGGGGGAGAGACCCAGTACTTC. Translated, it gives CASSSRFGGETQYF.

V gene TRBV27 combines with J gene TRBJ1-1; 7 bases fit TRBD1. The CDR3 totals 12 residues. Trimming at V came to 4 bases and at J to 8 bases, leaving 4 bases not matched to a gene. The germline gives CDR1 MNHEY, CDR2 SMNVEV (reference sequence). CDR3: CASSSLQGEAFF. Written as DNA, the CDR3 is TGTGCCAGCAGTTCCCTACAGGGGGAAGCTTTCTTT.

The V and J genes are TRBV3-1 (or the pseudogene TRBV3-2) and TRBJ2-5, with a tentative D call TRBD1 (6 bases). The CDR3 has 17 residues. The ends were cut back, 0 bases at V and 1 base at J, with 15 bases in the middle. Germline loops: CDR1 LGHDT, CDR2 YNNKEL (reference sequence). The CDR3 DNA follows: TGTGCCAGCAGCCAAGAGGCAGGGGACGTTCTCCAAGAGACCCAGTACTTC. This gives the protein CASSQEAGDVLQETQYF.

The chain couples TRBV27 to TRBJ2-7; D ambiguous. The germline V and J ends were trimmed by 3 bases and 5 bases, with 8 bases remaining between them. CDR3 size: 12 residues. Germline assignment: CDR1 MNHEY and CDR2 SMNVEV (reference sequence). This chain's CDR3 is CASSFQEDEQYV. The CDR3, as DNA: TGTGCCAGCAGTTTTCAGGAAGACGAGCAGTACGTC.

The chain employs TRBV30 and TRBJ1-1, with D maybe TRBD1 (5 bases). Germline loops: CDR1 GTSNPN, CDR2 SVGIG (reference sequence). The CDR3 covers 15 residues. V lost 5 bases and J lost 2, with 18 bases in between. In nucleotides, the CDR3 is TGTGCCTGGGGGGACCCGGCGGGGAGAAACACTGAAGCTTTCTTT. It yields the protein CAWGDPAGRNTEAFF.

V and J are TRBV7-6 and TRBJ1-3, with TRBD1 matching 7 bases. Unmatched junction bases numbered 7, after V lost 5 bases and J lost 0 bases. This CDR3 is 16 amino acids long. In germline, CDR1 is SGHVS, CDR2 FNYEAQ. In DNA form, the CDR3 reads TGTGCCAGCAGCCCAGGGACAGACAGCTCTGGAAACACCATATATTTT. Residues: CASSPGTDSSGNTIYF.

The sample holds a few counts of this clone. The rearrangement joins TRBV18 to TRBJ1-1; D is possibly TRBD1 (5 bases). Trimming removed 5 bases at V and 1 base at J, with 8 bases between. CDR1 and CDR2 from the germline V gene are KGHSH and LQKENI. The CDR3 extends over 13 amino acids. The CDR3 DNA reads TGTGCCAGCTCATCGGACAAGAACACTGAAGCTTTCTTT. Translation gives CASSSDKNTEAFF.

The table lists this clone with a count of one. The CDR3 DNA reads as TGTGCCACCAGCAGAGTCGGTGTTGAGGGATACAATCAGCCCCAGCATTTT. Its translation is CATSRVGVEGYNQPQHF. The chain joins TRBV15 to TRBJ1-5; no reliable D call. The V gene lost 1 base and the J gene lost 3 bases, with 16 bases spanning the gap. Germline V gene sequence: CDR1 LNHNV, CDR2 YYDKDF (reference sequence). CDR3 length: 17 amino acids.

This clone was counted once. The chain joins TRBV5-5 to TRBJ1-2, with a weak D call TRBD1 (5 bases). Trimming cost V 3 bases and J 2 bases, with 8 bases left between them. Germline assignment: CDR1 SGHKS and CDR2 YYEKEE (reference sequence). This CDR3 is 13 amino acids long. The CDR3: CASSSSGNYGYTF. The CDR3 nucleotides read TGTGCCAGCAGCTCTTCAGGGAACTATGGCTACACCTTC.